The 19 T cell receptor beta chains below were found in one sample sequenced in a study of blood T cells in healthy people across ages. For the second PCR, which ran for roughly 7 to 11 cycles, a sample-barcoded 5' primer and a J-beta primer mix were used. A single record per CDR3 protein comes from TCRdb applying MiXCR to the 5' RACE reads. The table shows around 2 million distinct CDR3 sequences, with roughly 43% occurring only once. Sequences were obtained from blood. These receptor sequences come from a human donor in good health.

This clonotype showed up just once. The chain combines TRBV4-3 with TRBJ2-1, with 9 positions matching TRBD2. The germline V gene encodes CDR1 LGHNA and CDR2 YSLEER. After removal of 3 bases from V and 2 bases from J, the junction contained 14 bases not matched to a gene. The CDR3 runs to 19 residues. CDR3 nucleotides: TGCGCCAGCAGCCATAATACTAGCGGGCGGCCCTTTCCCTACAATGAGCAGTTCTTC. Amino acid sequence: CASSHNTSGRPFPYNEQFF.

There are a few counts of this clonotype. The rearrangement joins TRBV5-1 to TRBJ2-7; unclear D gene. CDR1 and CDR2 from the germline V gene are SGHRS and YFSETQ. The V end was cut by 5 bases, the J end by 1 base, with 13 bases between. This CDR3 comprises 14 residues. The chain's CDR3 is CASSWGDGSYEQYF. CDR3 DNA: TGCGCCAGCAGTTGGGGTGACGGTTCCTACGAGCAGTACTTC.

This clonotype occurred a few times. The chain is built from TRBV6-5 and TRBJ2-1; D perhaps matches TRBD2 (6 bases). CDR1 and CDR2 (germline): MNHEY, SVGAGI. The CDR3 extends over 16 amino acids. V lost 6 bases, J lost 3 bases, and 18 bases lay in between. Here the CDR3 reads CASSPSSPGSYNEQFF. CDR3 sequence (DNA): TGTGCCAGCAGCCCCTCTTCCCCCGGGAGCTACAATGAGCAGTTCTTC.

This clonotype was found a few times. One end of the junction fails to match germline, which may point to a read error. The rearrangement joins TRBV5-6 to TRBJ2-6; D is perhaps TRBD1 (5 bases). The germline V gene has CDR1 SGHDT and CDR2 YYEEEE. The CDR3 sequence is 17 residues long. CDR3 residues: CASSPVQAVTGANVLTF. The CDR3 DNA reads as TGTGCCAGCAGCCCGGTACAGGCGGTAACTGGGGCCAACGTCTTGACTTTC.

The chain uses TRBV7-2 and TRBJ2-1, with D possibly being TRBD1 (5 bases). The CDR3 has 14 residues. Trimming removed 5 bases from V and 10 bases from J, with 18 bases in between. CDR1 is SGHTA and CDR2 is FQGNSA in the germline V gene. CDR3: CASSPRPQGGEQFF. The CDR3 bases are TGTGCCAGCAGCCCCCGGCCCCAGGGTGGCGAGCAGTTCTTC.

The gene calls are TRBV13 and TRBJ1-4; a weak D match, TRBD1 (5 bases). This CDR3 is 17 amino acids long. V was clipped by 5 bases and J by 8 bases, with 24 bases between them. Germline CDR1 PRHDT, CDR2 FYEKMQ (reference sequence). In DNA, the CDR3 is TGTGCCAGCAGCCGAGCGAACATCGGGGCCGAGGGAGAAAAACTGTTTTTT. It translates to CASSRANIGAEGEKLFF.

The rearrangement joins TRBV20-1 to TRBJ2-7, with TRBD1 identical over 7 bases. The CDR3 covers 15 residues. CDR1 and CDR2 from the germline V gene are DFQATT and SNEGSKA (reference sequence). V lost 1 base to trimming and J lost 2 bases; unmatched junction nucleotides: 8. The CDR3 DNA follows: TGCAGTGCTAGAGTTTCTTACGGGACAGCCTACGAGCAGTACTTC. Its protein is CSARVSYGTAYEQYF.

This clonotype was counted a few times. The genes are TRBV5-5 and TRBJ2-2; TRBD2 aligns across 7 bases. Germline CDR1 SGHKS, CDR2 YYEKEE (reference sequence). This CDR3 spans 14 amino acids. The ends lost 7 bases at V and 0 bases at J; junction bases unmatched: 3. The CDR3 sequence is CASRSGANTGELFF. The CDR3 nucleotides read TGTGCCAGCCGAAGCGGGGCGAACACCGGGGAGCTGTTTTTT.

The genes are TRBV10-3 and TRBJ2-7; the D gene is possibly TRBD1 (5 bases). V dropped 5 bases and J dropped 2 bases, with 13 bases sitting between them. Germline CDR1 reads ENHRY; CDR2 reads SYGVKD. The CDR3 has 14 amino acids. CDR3 in DNA: TGTGCCATCAGTCCTTTCCAGGGAACCTACGAGCAGTACTTC. Its protein is CAISPFQGTYEQYF.

In regard to this clonotype: Relative to the germline gene, one junction end is altered; a read error may explain this. This sequence joins TRBV20-1 and TRBJ2-5; D tentatively fits TRBD1 or TRBD2 (5 bases each). The CDR3 sequence is 16 residues long. Germline CDR1 and CDR2: DFQATT and SNEGSKA (reference sequence). The CDR3 region is CSTREGPGQGQETQYF. The CDR3 DNA reads TGCAGTACTAGAGAGGGTCCGGGGCAGGGTCAAGAGACCCAGTACTTC.

The chain combines TRBV7-9 with TRBJ1-1, with 7 bases aligning to TRBD1. Trimming removed 5 bases from V and 0 bases from J; junction bases left unmatched: 6. The CDR3 is 15 residues long. Germline values: CDR1 SEHNR, CDR2 FQNEAQ (reference sequence). CDR3 nucleotides: TGTGCCAGCAGCGCGCGAACAGGGGTGAACACTGAAGCTTTCTTT. The encoded protein is CASSARTGVNTEAFF.

The chain uses TRBV12-3 or TRBV12-4 and TRBJ1-2; D ambiguous. CDR3 size: 16 residues. V was shortened by 2 bases and J by 3 bases, with 16 bases between the two germline ends. The CDR3 region is CASSLWTFPSYYGYTF. CDR3 bases: TGTGCCAGCAGTTTATGGACTTTTCCAAGTTACTATGGCTACACCTTC.

This clonotype was detected a few times. The chain is built from TRBV25-1 and TRBJ1-2; D remains ambiguous. Germline V CDR1 and CDR2: MGHDK, SYGVNS. The CDR3 sequence is 14 residues long. The V end lost 6 bases, the J end lost 0 bases, and 11 bases lay between the germline ends. The CDR3 protein is CASRPTTPNYGYTF. The CDR3 region has the DNA TGTGCCAGCAGACCTACGACTCCTAACTATGGCTACACCTTC.

This sequence joins TRBV6-6 and TRBJ2-3; the D gene is possibly TRBD2 (6 bases). Trimming stripped 4 bases from V and 3 bases from J, with 17 bases between. Germline CDR1 MNHNY, CDR2 SVGAGI (reference sequence). This CDR3 is built from 16 residues. The CDR3 DNA reads TGTGCCAGCAGTTGCTTAGCGGTTATCGCAACAGATACGCAGTATTTT. Translation gives CASSCLAVIATDTQYF.

This clonotype was seen a few times. V is TRBV15 and J is TRBJ1-4; D is perhaps TRBD1 (5 bases). V lost 5 bases, J lost 4 bases, and 14 bases lay in between. The V gene's germline CDR1 is LNHNV and CDR2 YYDKDF (reference sequence). The CDR3 extends over 15 amino acids. The CDR3 loop reads CATSGRRQINEKLFF. The CDR3 DNA sequence: TGTGCCACCAGCGGTAGAAGACAGATTAATGAAAAACTGTTTTTT.

The V gene is TRBV5-1, the J gene TRBJ1-1, with D possibly matching TRBD1 (6 bases). The germline V and J ends were trimmed by 2 bases and 6 bases, with 14 bases remaining between them. The CDR3 consists of 14 residues. Germline V gives CDR1 SGHRS, CDR2 YFSETQ. CDR3 loop: CASSFQGSAAEAFF. The CDR3 region has the DNA TGCGCCAGCAGCTTTCAGGGGTCCGCTGCTGAAGCTTTCTTT.

V gene TRBV4-1 combines with J gene TRBJ1-2; D is undetermined. The CDR3 has 13 residues. From germline, CDR1 is MGHRA and CDR2 YSYEKL. Trimming pared 2 bases from V and 8 bases from J, leaving 12 bases between. The CDR3 protein is CASSQTNSVGYTF. DNA for the CDR3: TGCGCCAGCAGCCAAACGAATTCGGTCGGCTACACCTTC.

V is TRBV6-5 and J is TRBJ1-6, with D unresolved. The CDR3 is made up of 15 amino acids. V lost 5 bases, J lost 14 bases, and 22 bases lay in between. From germline, CDR1 is MNHEY and CDR2 SVGAGI. DNA for the CDR3: TGTGCCAGCAGTCCGGACTCCCCACGCCGGGTGGCCCTCCACTTT. This gives the protein CASSPDSPRRVALHF.

The table lists this clonotype with a few counts. Just one base apart from a much larger clone, this may be a read error. The genes are TRBV9 and TRBJ2-3; D gene unclear. The CDR3 runs 12 residues. The germline gives CDR1 SGDLS, CDR2 YYNGEE. The V and J ends lost 3 bases and 2 bases respectively, with 4 bases between them. DNA for the CDR3: TGTGCCAGCAGCGCGAACACAGATACGCAGTATTTT. This gives the protein CASSANTDTQYF.